This TCR beta chain originates from a study of cytomegalovirus exposure and HLA in healthy donors. The study drew the donors from its approximately 110-subject validation cohort, separate from the 666-subject first cohort. This CDR3 region has 14 residues. Trimming removed 3 bases at V and 0 bases at J, with 8 bases between. CDR1 is KGHSH and CDR2 is LQKENI in the germline V gene. Method: immunoSEQ multiplex PCR; TCRdb's copy keeps in-frame clones and lacks some. Altogether 300,000 or so clones are present, over 75% being singletons, with the ten largest covering approximately 0.9%. V is TRBV18 and J is TRBJ2-5; D is undetermined. The sequence derives from a man aged 25-40 years in good health and CMV-seronegative. Sequencing was performed on PBMCs. CDR3 bases: TGTGCCAGCTCACCCGGGTGGTACCAAGAGACCCAGTACTTC. Translating gives CASSPGWYQETQYF.